This is a list of T cell receptor beta chains from one sample in a study of a mutant IDH1 vaccine in newly diagnosed glioma. Assay: immunoSEQ multiplex PCR; the TCRdb copy retains only in-frame clones and omits some. The profile shows roughly 70,000 clones, 65% to 90% of them singletons. This specimen was PBMCs, taken from a glioma patient treated with radiotherapy, temozolomide or both. The receptors stem from a man aged 30-40 years with glioma. Both conserved end residues are part of each CDR3. The D gene is left open where the match is weak. Not every row has a clone size; where given, it reads once, few, many or a size class.

NA	TRBV10-2	TRBJ2-5	NA	TGCGCCAGCAGTGAGTCGATGGGGGTCCGGAACCAAGAGACCCAGTACTTC	CASSESMGVRNQETQYF
NA	TRBV27	TRBJ1-5	TRBD1	TGTGCCAGCAGCGGAACAGGGAAGGGGGCTTATAGCAATCAGCCCCAGCATTTT	CASSGTGKGAYSNQPQHF
NA	TRBV28	TRBJ2-4	NA	TGTGCCAGCAGCCTCACAGGGCGAGGAGCCAAAAACATTCAGTACTTC	CASSLTGRGAKNIQYF
NA	TRBV5-5	TRBJ1-1	NA	TGTGCCAGCAGCTTGGCCCCGGGGGATGCTTTCTTT	CASSLAPGDAFF
once	TRBV5-5	TRBJ2-2	TRBD1	TGTGCCAGCAGCTCGGGACAGTTGAACACCGGGGAGCTGTTTTTT	CASSSGQLNTGELFF
NA	TRBV19	TRBJ2-4	TRBD2	TGTGCCAGTAGTATTGGACTAGCGGGGGGGAAGATGTCCAAAAACATTCAGTACTTC	CASSIGLAGGKMSKNIQYF
NA	TRBV6-5	TRBJ2-3	NA	TGTGCCAGCAGTTACCGGGGGGCGCGCGGCACAGATACGCAGTATTTT	CASSYRGARGTDTQYF
NA	TRBV19	TRBJ1-5	NA	TGTGCCAGTAGCCCCGTTGGGGGGGTTAAGGGTTGGAATCAGCCCCAGCATTTT	CASSPVGGVKGWNQPQHF
NA	TRBV18	TRBJ1-3	NA	TGTGCCAGCTCCCAGAGTGGTTATGAAAACACCATATATTTT	CASSQSGYENTIYF
once	TRBV2	TRBJ1-1	NA	TGTGCCAGCAGTGAGAACTTGGGACTTTTGAACACTGAAGCTTTCTTT	CASSENLGLLNTEAFF
once	TRBV19	TRBJ1-3	NA	TGTGCCAGTAGTACTGACAGGATCTCTGGAAACACCATATATTTT	CASSTDRISGNTIYF
NA	TRBV7-8	TRBJ1-1	TRBD1	TGTGCCAGCAGCGCCTTTCGCCGACAGGGGAGGACCACTGAAGCTTTCTTT	CASSAFRRQGRTTEAFF
NA	TRBV5-1	TRBJ2-3	NA	TGCGCCAGCAGCTTGGAGCATACAGGGCTGGTTCGGGGAGATACGCAGTATTTT	CASSLEHTGLVRGDTQYF
once	TRBV6-5	TRBJ2-7	NA	TGTGCCAGCAGCTCAGGGTCTTACGAGCAGTACTTC	CASSSGSYEQYF
NA	TRBV5-4	TRBJ1-3	NA	TGTGCCAGCAGCCAAGAGGGAAACACCATATATTTT	CASSQEGNTIYF
NA	TRBV5-4	TRBJ1-4	NA	TGTGCCACCAGGGACAAAACTAATGAAAAACTGTTTTTT	CATRDKTNEKLFF
few	TRBV6-4	TRBJ2-5	TRBD2	TGTGCCAGCAGTGACGGGACTAGCGGGGAGACCCAGTACTTC	CASSDGTSGETQYF
NA	TRBV10-3	TRBJ2-5	TRBD2	TGTGCCATCAGTGACCAGACTAGCGGGGATTGGGAGACCCAGTACTTC	CAISDQTSGDWETQYF
NA	TRBV30	TRBJ1-5	NA	TGTGCCTGGAGTGAAAACAGGGTGTCGAATCAGCCCCAGCATTTT	CAWSENRVSNQPQHF
NA	TRBV7-9	TRBJ1-4	NA	TGTGCCAGCAGCTTTGATGGGTACAAACTGTTTTTT	CASSFDGYKLFF
NA	TRBV5-4	TRBJ2-7	NA	TGTGCCAGCAGCCCTACAGAGTTAAATGCCTACGAGCAGTACTTC	CASSPTELNAYEQYF
NA	TRBV15	TRBJ1-2	NA	TGTGCCACCAGCAGAGATCACGGCACCTCTCGACAATATGGCTACACCTTC	CATSRDHGTSRQYGYTF
few	TRBV7-2	TRBJ1-1	TRBD1	TGTGCCAGCAGCCCTACCCCAGGGGGTACGACTGAAGCTTTCTTT	CASSPTPGGTTEAFF
NA	TRBV30	TRBJ1-1	NA	TGTGCCTGGAGTGTACGCAGGGGTGAAGCTTTCTTT	CAWSVRRGEAFF
few	TRBV2	TRBJ1-1	TRBD1	TGTGCCAGCGAAGGGACAGTGAACACTGAAGCTTTCTTT	CASEGTVNTEAFF
NA	TRBV5-4	TRBJ2-1	NA	TGTGCCAGCAGTTATGGGGGTTACAATGAGCAGTTCTTC	CASSYGGYNEQFF
NA	TRBV28	TRBJ1-3	NA	TGTGCCAGCAGCCATCCGGTTGGCTCTGGAAACACCATATATTTT	CASSHPVGSGNTIYF
NA	TRBV18	TRBJ1-6	NA	TGTGCCAGCTCACCACTTAGGGAGGGATCACCCCTCCACTTT	CASSPLREGSPLHF
NA	TRBV4-1	TRBJ1-6	TRBD1	TGCGCCAGCAGCCAAGGGACAGGCATCTCCTATAATTCACCCCTCCACTTT	CASSQGTGISYNSPLHF
NA	TRBV6-5	TRBJ1-2	NA	TGTGCCAGCAGTTACAAGGCAGGGAACTATGGCTACACCTTC	CASSYKAGNYGYTF
NA	TRBV5-8	TRBJ2-2	NA	TGTGCCAGCAGCTTGGGTTGGACAATGAACACCGGGGAGCTGTTTTTT	CASSLGWTMNTGELFF
NA	TRBV5-1	TRBJ1-1	NA	TGCGCCAGCAGCTTAGATTACAGGAAGAACACTGAAGCTTTCTTT	CASSLDYRKNTEAFF
NA	TRBV18	TRBJ2-5	NA	TGTGCCAGCTCAGGGGGTAAAAAACAAGAGACCCAGTACTTC	CASSGGKKQETQYF
NA	TRBV7-6	TRBJ1-1	TRBD1	TGTGCCAGCAGCTCCAAAGAGACAGGGGAGGGCACTGAAGCTTTCTTT	CASSSKETGEGTEAFF
NA	TRBV11-2	TRBJ1-2	NA	TGTGCCAGCGGGTCAGGGTCCTACTATGGCTACACCTTC	CASGSGSYYGYTF
NA	TRBV15	TRBJ2-2	TRBD1	TGTGCCACCAGTAAAGAAGGGACAGACACCGGGGAGCTGTTTTTT	CATSKEGTDTGELFF
NA	TRBV10-1	TRBJ2-2	TRBD1	TGCGCCAGCACCCCGGGACAGATGAACACCGGGGAGCTGTTTTTT	CASTPGQMNTGELFF
NA	TRBV7-9	TRBJ2-7	TRBD1	TGTGCCAGCAGCTCCCCGACAGGGGTTATTGACGAGCAGTACTTC	CASSSPTGVIDEQYF
once	TRBV5-1	TRBJ1-2	NA	TGCGCCAGCAGCTGGTTTCAGGGAATGAGTGGCTACACCTTC	CASSWFQGMSGYTF
NA	TRBV7-2	TRBJ1-1	NA	TGTGCCAGCAGTCGCGGTGGGGACTACACTGAAGCTTTCTTT	CASSRGGDYTEAFF
once	TRBV7-2	TRBJ2-1	NA	TGTGCCAGCAGCCGAATCGAGCGGGGAGGGGGTGAGCAGTTCTTC	CASSRIERGGGEQFF
once	TRBV18	TRBJ1-2	NA	TGTGCCAGCTCCCCGTCCGGGACCAGAGCGGTCGACTATGGCTACACCTTC	CASSPSGTRAVDYGYTF
NA	TRBV2	TRBJ1-1	TRBD1	TGTGCCGTGGGACAGATGAACACTGAAGCTTTCTTT	CAVGQMNTEAFF
NA	TRBV10-2	TRBJ2-3	TRBD2	TGCGCCAGCAGTGAGGGACTAGCGGGTGGTGAGACAGATACGCAGTATTTT	CASSEGLAGGETDTQYF
few	TRBV7-6	TRBJ1-1	NA	TGTGCCAGCAGCCCAGCCGGGACGAACACTGAAGCTTTCTTT	CASSPAGTNTEAFF
once	TRBV5-1	TRBJ2-5	TRBD1	TGCGCCAGCCGACCCTTGGGACAGGCCCAAGAGACCCAGTACTTC	CASRPLGQAQETQYF
NA	TRBV5-8	TRBJ2-7	NA	TGTGCCAGCAGCTGGGGAGGACTATCCTACGAGCAGTACTTC	CASSWGGLSYEQYF
NA	TRBV30	TRBJ1-1	NA	TGTGCCTGGAGTAGAACAGGGAACACTGAAGCTTTCTTT	CAWSRTGNTEAFF
NA	TRBV4-1	TRBJ2-3	TRBD2	TGCGCCAGCAGCCAAGATTCTCTAGCGGGGGGCCGCACAGATACGCAGTATTTT	CASSQDSLAGGRTDTQYF
NA	TRBV6-5	TRBJ1-2	TRBD1	TGTGCCAGCGGGGGACAGGACAACTATGGCTACACCTTC	CASGGQDNYGYTF
NA	TRBV5-1	TRBJ2-7	NA	TGCGCCAGCAGTTTGACAGCAGACAGCTCCTACGAGCAGTACTTC	CASSLTADSSYEQYF
NA	TRBV28	TRBJ2-1	TRBD1	TGTGCCAGCCGGACAGGGAGCTACAATGAGCAGTTCTTC	CASRTGSYNEQFF
NA	TRBV6-6	TRBJ1-2	NA	TGTGCCAGCAGTGGAGACTCTATCAGGGGCTACACCTTC	CASSGDSIRGYTF
once	TRBV19	TRBJ2-7	NA	TGTGCCAGTAGTCCGCAGGCTAGTTCCTACGAGCAGTACTTC	CASSPQASSYEQYF
NA	TRBV19	TRBJ1-2	NA	TGTGCCAGTAGTAGGACAGACGGCTACACCTTC	CASSRTDGYTF
NA	TRBV4-1	TRBJ1-2	TRBD1	TGCGCCAGCAGCCAAGGGACAGGGACGGTTGGCTACACCTTC	CASSQGTGTVGYTF
NA	TRBV28	TRBJ2-7	NA	TGTGCCAGCACGTCCTCCCGGAGCGAGCAGTACTTC	CASTSSRSEQYF
NA	TRBV11-2	TRBJ1-2	NA	TGTGCCAGCAGCTCTCCCAAGGACTATGGCTACACCTTC	CASSSPKDYGYTF
NA	TRBV19	TRBJ1-2	TRBD1	TGTGCCAGTGCCCGGGACAGGGGATCCTATGGCTACACCTTC	CASARDRGSYGYTF
NA	TRBV4-1	TRBJ2-2	NA	TGCGCCAGCAGCCAAGGGCCCGGGGAGCTGTTTTTT	CASSQGPGELFF